This TCR beta chain was identified during a study of cytomegalovirus exposure and HLA in healthy donors. On the study more broadly: Assignment to the Caucasian-associated ancestry cluster applied to around four fifths of the 350 to 500 genotyped donors.

The PCR had 60 Vbeta and 13 Jbeta primers. Clones were read by immunoSEQ multiplex PCR, and TCRdb kept only the in-frame ones, dropping some. The sample has about 190,000 clones; about nine tenths are singletons. Whole-study results and caveats: In an earlier analysis, productive rearrangement rates for most beta V segments clustered near 87% or 30%. Association of a missense DCLRE1C variant with TCR beta V- and J-gene trimming was reported in a later analysis.

To note about this clone: The antigen remains unidentified.

This CDR3 is built from 11 residues. Trimming cost V 9 bases and J 4 bases, with 9 bases left between them. Per the germline V gene, CDR1 is MGHRA and CDR2 is YSYEKL. This rearrangement joins TRBV4-1 to TRBJ1-1; D is perhaps TRBD1 (6 bases). Sequencing was done on a sample of PBMCs. This receptor was identified in a boy between 2 and 10 years old in good health and CMV-seronegative. The CDR3 is CASIQGTEAFF. The CDR3 coding sequence is TGCGCCAGTATACAGGGCACTGAAGCTTTCTTT.